The entry below describes one T cell receptor beta chain. The data are from a study of T cells after yellow fever vaccination. TCRdb used MiXCR to reprocess the 5' RACE reads, holding one entry per CDR3 protein. The sample contains some 390,000 distinct CDR3 sequences, 6.2% of which appear only once. This receptor was taken from a man aged 25 to 45 who received the YFV17D yellow fever vaccine. Sequencing used PBMCs, obtained 5 days after the yellow fever booster vaccination.

CDR3 in DNA: TGTGCCAGCAGCTTGCGGGAGGAGGCGGGGTACGAGCAGTACTTC. Its translation: CASSLREEAGYEQYF. The chain recombines TRBV7-2 with TRBJ2-7, with TRBD2 matching over 8 bases. CDR1 is SGHTA and CDR2 is FQGNSA in the germline V gene. The CDR3 runs 15 residues. Trimming cost V 3 bases and J 4 bases; bases outside gene matches: 8.